This T cell receptor beta chain originates from a study of molecular identifiers for immune sequencing clone quantification. Study summary: In replicates, RNA from around 20,000 or 100,000 naive CD8 cells was divided five ways and four parts were sequenced.

Methods described previously were used for bulk TCR libraries, and listed TCR primers were applied. A single record per CDR3 protein comes from TCRdb applying MiXCR to the PCR reads. The sample lists about 640,000 distinct CDR3 sequences, nearly 20% occurring once. Naive CD8 sequencing libraries were generated from about 21,000 to 970,000 sorted cells, with 10%, 30% or 50% RNA as input. The sorting of naive CD8 T cells used the CD8+CD4-CCR7+CD45RA+ phenotype. This clonotype appeared many times. Germline loops: CDR1 SGHAT, CDR2 FQNNGV. Trimming cost V 4 bases and J 3 bases; bases outside gene matches: 7. The CDR3 runs 15 residues.

The chain employs TRBV11-2 and TRBJ2-7, with TRBD2 identical over 9 bases. The clonotype comes from a human donor in good health. Some libraries in this study had Jurkat cell RNA spiked in. Material: naive CD8+ T cells from blood, with Jurkat cell RNA spiked in. This sample's subset: FACS-sorted CD8+CD4-CCR7+CD45RA+ naive T cells. The CDR3 DNA follows: TGTGCCAGCAGCTCGCCCGGTAGCGGGAGCTACGAGCAGTACTTC. It yields the protein CASSSPGSGSYEQYF. Filled out from reference TRBV11-2 and TRBJ2-7, the complete variable domain reads EAGVAQSPRYKIIEKRQSVAFWCNPISGHATLYWYQQILGQGPKLLIQFQNNGVVDDSQLPKDRFSAERLKGVDSTLKIQPAKLEDSAVYLCASSSPGSGSYEQYFGPGTRLTVT.